The rows below give T cell receptor beta chains drawn from one sample of a study of T cells in Graves' hyperthyroidism and ophthalmopathy. TCRdb called the multiplex PCR reads again in MiXCR, with one record for every CDR3 protein. The sample yields about 290,000 distinct CDR3 sequences, 13% seen once. Material: blood. The receptors stem from a woman aged 25-40 years with Graves' hyperthyroidism that later progressed to Graves' ophthalmopathy. Both conserved end residues are part of each CDR3. Fields, in order: V gene, clone size, D gene, J gene, CDR3 protein, CDR3 DNA. A D gene is named only where the DNA matches it firmly. Expanded clones are given a class, and other clones once, few, many or no size at all.

>TRBV12-3/TRBV12-4|many|-|TRBJ1-5
CASSSTRRDIGQPQHF
TGTGCCAGCAGTTCGACTCGCCGGGACATAGGTCAGCCCCAGCATTTT
>TRBV6-2/TRBV6-3|-|-|TRBJ2-1
CASTLGDRVAGSRGEQFF
TGTGCCAGCACCCTTGGGGACAGGGTAGCGGGATCGAGGGGAGAGCAGTTCTTC
>TRBV7-2|many|-|TRBJ2-5
CASSLEADWSTQYF
TGTGCCAGCAGCTTAGAGGCGGACTGGTCGACCCAGTACTTC
>TRBV2|many|-|TRBJ2-6
CASSDAQGGTSGANVLTF
TGTGCCAGCAGTGACGCCCAGGGGGGAACCTCTGGGGCCAACGTCCTGACTTTC
>TRBV12-3/TRBV12-4|many|TRBD2|TRBJ2-3
CASSPGGVGTDTQYF
TGTGCCAGCAGCCCTGGGGGGGTCGGCACAGATACGCAGTATTTT
>TRBV5-1|once|TRBD1|TRBJ2-5
CASSFNLQGSQETQYF
TGCGCCAGCAGCTTTAACTTACAGGGGAGCCAAGAGACCCAGTACTTC
>TRBV6-2/TRBV6-3|-|TRBD2|TRBJ2-7
CASSYLSGMYEQYF
TGTGCCAGCAGTTACTTAAGCGGGATGTACGAGCAGTACTTC
>TRBV13|many|-|TRBJ1-5
CASSLRGTNQPQHF
TGTGCCAGCAGCCTCCGGGGGACTAATCAGCCCCAGCATTTT
>TRBV7-2|-|TRBD1|TRBJ2-5
CASSLEQGAGETQYF
TGTGCCAGCAGCTTAGAACAGGGGGCTGGGGAGACCCAGTACTTC
>TRBV6-2/TRBV6-3|few|-|TRBJ1-3
CASCKEGNTIYF
TGTGCCAGCTGCAAGGAGGGAAACACCATATATTTT
>TRBV20-1|many|-|TRBJ2-1
CSAAKGEQFF
TGCAGTGCCGCTAAAGGGGAGCAGTTCTTC
>TRBV6-2/TRBV6-3|-|-|TRBJ2-4
CASIRGEWGAKNIQYF
TGTGCCAGCATACGGGGAGAATGGGGAGCCAAAAACATTCAGTACTTC
>TRBV28|many|-|TRBJ2-3
CASSFRDDTQYF
TGTGCCAGCAGTTTCCGGGACGATACGCAGTATTTT
>TRBV5-5|few|TRBD1|TRBJ1-6
CASSPGTGTGYSPLHF
TGTGCCAGCAGCCCCGGGACAGGGACGGGGTATTCACCCCTCCACTTT
>TRBV29-1|few|-|TRBJ2-3
CSVRTDTQYF
TGCAGCGTACGCACAGATACGCAGTATTTT
>TRBV24-1|medium-sized|-|TRBJ2-2
CATSDLARDKDGNTGELFF
TGTGCCACCAGTGACCTAGCGCGGGACAAAGATGGAAACACCGGGGAGCTGTTTTTT
>TRBV20-1|-|TRBD2|TRBJ2-5
CSARKLREGRETQYF
TGCAGTGCTAGAAAGTTGCGGGAGGGCAGAGAGACCCAGTACTTC
>TRBV30|many|TRBD2|TRBJ2-1
CAWSLLAGVGNEQFF
TGTGCCTGGAGTTTATTAGCGGGAGTGGGGAATGAGCAGTTCTTC
>TRBV11-1|many|TRBD1|TRBJ1-1
CASSATDRVNTEAFF
TGTGCCAGCAGCGCGACGGACAGGGTGAACACTGAAGCTTTCTTT
>TRBV19|few|-|TRBJ2-5
CASSSSAGSETQYF
TGTGCCAGTAGCTCCAGCGCAGGTTCAGAGACCCAGTACTTC
>TRBV7-2|few|-|TRBJ1-5
CASSDGSNQPQHF
TGTGCCAGCAGCGACGGAAGCAATCAGCCCCAGCATTTT
>TRBV15|-|TRBD2|TRBJ2-3
CATSRDRPTSGRGTTDTQYF
TGTGCCACCAGCAGAGATCGGCCGACTAGCGGGAGAGGGACCACAGATACGCAGTATTTT
>TRBV3-1|many|-|TRBJ2-7
CASSHTSSEQYF
TGTGCCAGCAGCCACACTAGCTCCGAGCAGTACTTC
>TRBV6-5|few|-|TRBJ2-1
CASSYGPRNEQFF
TGTGCCAGCAGTTATGGCCCCCGGAATGAGCAGTTCTTC
>TRBV7-2|many|TRBD1|TRBJ1-1
CASSTQGDRANTEAFF
TGTGCCAGCAGCACCCAGGGGGACAGGGCAAACACTGAAGCTTTCTTT
>TRBV27|many|-|TRBJ2-1
CASSSPELAGEQFF
TGTGCCAGCAGTTCCCCCGAGTTAGCCGGGGAGCAGTTCTTC
>TRBV11-1|many|-|TRBJ1-1
CASSLFRTEAFF
TGTGCCAGCAGCTTATTTAGAACCGAAGCTTTCTTT
>TRBV7-9|many|TRBD2|TRBJ2-1
CASSQLAGGQGNEQFF
TGTGCCAGCAGCCAACTAGCGGGAGGGCAGGGCAATGAGCAGTTCTTC
>TRBV28|many|-|TRBJ2-1
CASSRLTGQFF
TGTGCCAGCAGTCGGTTAACGGGGCAGTTCTTC
>TRBV27|few|TRBD1|TRBJ2-7
CASTPRDRGYEQYF
TGTGCCAGCACCCCCAGGGACAGGGGCTACGAGCAGTACTTC
>TRBV6-1|many|TRBD1|TRBJ2-7
CAPSWTGVTIFPYEQYF
TGTGCCCCCTCTTGGACAGGGGTCACCATTTTCCCCTACGAGCAGTACTTC
>TRBV28|-|-|TRBJ1-4
CASSLRGAGTNEKLFF
TGTGCCAGCAGTTTAAGAGGCGCGGGGACTAATGAAAAACTGTTTTTT
>TRBV6-1|many|TRBD2|TRBJ2-3
CASTEGWTRGSDTQYF
TGTGCCAGCACTGAAGGGTGGACTAGAGGCTCGGATACGCAGTATTTT
>TRBV6-2/TRBV6-3|many|-|TRBJ1-5
CASRYSGSNQPQHF
TGTGCCAGCAGGTACTCGGGGAGCAATCAGCCCCAGCATTTT
>TRBV4-1|-|TRBD2|TRBJ2-2
CASSPKLAGAGELFF
TGCGCCAGCAGCCCAAAACTAGCGGGAGCCGGGGAGCTGTTTTTT
>TRBV20-1|many|-|TRBJ2-5
CSASQPWGQETQYF
TGCAGTGCTAGTCAGCCGTGGGGCCAAGAGACCCAGTACTTC
>TRBV4-1|many|-|TRBJ2-7
CASSQQGNYYEQYF
TGCGCCAGCAGCCAACAGGGAAACTACTACGAGCAGTACTTC
>TRBV5-1|-|-|TRBJ2-1
CASSLEGGLGNEQFF
TGCGCCAGCAGCTTGGAGGGGGGGCTGGGGAATGAGCAGTTCTTC
>TRBV7-2|many|TRBD2|TRBJ2-5
CASSWYRTSGRGEETQYF
TGTGCCAGCAGCTGGTATCGGACTAGCGGGAGAGGGGAAGAGACCCAGTACTTC
>TRBV19|-|TRBD2|TRBJ2-2
CASSIGAGGFSGELFF
TGTGCCAGTAGTATTGGGGCGGGAGGGTTCTCCGGGGAGCTGTTTTTT
>TRBV5-6|few|TRBD2|TRBJ2-7
CASSLALAGLREQYF
TGTGCCAGCAGCTTGGCTCTAGCGGGTCTGCGAGAGCAGTACTTC
>TRBV6-2/TRBV6-3|many|TRBD1|TRBJ1-1
CASRDTGGTTEAFF
TGTGCCAGCAGGGATACAGGGGGGACAACTGAAGCTTTCTTT
>TRBV7-2|many|TRBD2|TRBJ2-3
CASSSAGLAGVSDTQYF
TGTGCCAGCAGCTCGGCGGGACTAGCGGGAGTCTCAGATACGCAGTATTTT
>TRBV29-1|few|TRBD1|TRBJ1-1
CSVRTGGTEAFF
TGCAGCGTGAGGACAGGGGGAACTGAAGCTTTCTTT
>TRBV20-1|many|TRBD1|TRBJ2-2
CSASGQENTGELFF
TGCAGTGCTTCGGGACAGGAGAACACCGGGGAGCTGTTTTTT
>TRBV28|many|TRBD2|TRBJ2-7
CASSSPSGLSYEQYF
TGTGCCAGCAGTTCCCCTAGCGGGCTCTCCTACGAGCAGTACTTC
>TRBV30|many|-|TRBJ2-5
CAWSGEETQYF
TGTGCCTGGAGTGGGGAAGAGACCCAGTACTTC
>TRBV30|many|-|TRBJ2-5
CAWSPSGETQYF
TGTGCCTGGAGCCCATCGGGAGAGACCCAGTACTTC
>TRBV6-2/TRBV6-3|many|-|TRBJ1-2
CASSYYRTDYGYTF
TGTGCCAGCAGTTACTACAGGACAGACTATGGCTACACCTTC
>TRBV28|many|-|TRBJ2-3
CASRMGLRTDTQYF
TGTGCCAGCAGGATGGGCCTTCGGACAGATACGCAGTATTTT
>TRBV11-2|-|-|TRBJ2-3
CASSLVAAGDTQYF
TGTGCCAGCAGCTTAGTAGCCGCGGGAGATACGCAGTATTTT
>TRBV9|many|-|TRBJ2-7
CASSAEGMSEQYF
TGTGCCAGCAGTGCCGAGGGGATGAGCGAGCAGTACTTC
>TRBV3-1|many|-|TRBJ1-1
CASSQDGAWGTEAFF
TGTGCCAGCAGCCAAGATGGAGCCTGGGGCACTGAAGCTTTCTTT
>TRBV30|many|-|TRBJ2-5
CAWSAYEGETQYF
TGTGCCTGGAGCGCTTATGAGGGAGAGACCCAGTACTTC